The 2 T cell receptor beta chains below come from one sample, sequenced in a study of blood T cell repertoires in COVID-19 (dated by TCRdb to the early 2020s). Libraries were constructed by the immunoSEQ multiplex PCR assay. Not all clones reach the TCRdb copy of this immuneACCESS table, which keeps in-frame sequences only. Checked studies attribute under half of the gap to unresolved V genes and leave the rest unexplained. In all, the sample holds some 160,000 clones, and 75% to 90% of those were seen once. The ten most abundant clones make up approximately 3% of the sample. Material: peripheral blood. These receptors came from a woman in her sixties with active COVID-19.

The rearrangement joins TRBV9 to TRBJ2-7, with 8 bases matching TRBD1. The V gene's germline CDR1 is SGDLS and CDR2 YYNGEE. The CDR3 is 15 residues long. With 3 bases clipped from V and 2 bases from J, the junction kept 7 bases outside the gene matches. The CDR3 reads CASSAGQGVPYEQYF. DNA for the CDR3: TGTGCCAGCAGCGCCGGACAGGGAGTCCCCTACGAGCAGTACTTC.

The chain links TRBV2 to TRBJ2-5; D call uncertain. V shed 3 bases and J shed 5 bases, with 7 bases lying between them. In germline, CDR1 is SNHLY, CDR2 FYNNEI. The CDR3 runs 12 residues. CDR3 bases: TGTGCCAGCAGTGAGGAACAGGAGACCCAGTACTTC. It is translated as CASSEEQETQYF.